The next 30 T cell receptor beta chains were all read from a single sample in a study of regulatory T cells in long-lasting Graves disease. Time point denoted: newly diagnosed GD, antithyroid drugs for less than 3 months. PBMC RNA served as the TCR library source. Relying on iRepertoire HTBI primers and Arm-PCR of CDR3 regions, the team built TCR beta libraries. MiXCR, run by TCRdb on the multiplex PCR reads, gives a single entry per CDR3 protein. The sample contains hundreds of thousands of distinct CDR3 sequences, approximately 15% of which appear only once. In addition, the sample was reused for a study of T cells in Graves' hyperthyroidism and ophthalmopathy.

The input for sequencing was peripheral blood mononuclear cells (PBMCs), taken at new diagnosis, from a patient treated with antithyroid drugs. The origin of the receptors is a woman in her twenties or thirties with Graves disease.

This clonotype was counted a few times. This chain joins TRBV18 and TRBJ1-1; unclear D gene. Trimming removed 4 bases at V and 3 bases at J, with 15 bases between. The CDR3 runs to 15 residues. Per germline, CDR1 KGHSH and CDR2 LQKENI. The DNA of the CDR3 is TGTGCCAGCTCACTTGGTACGGGGATGGACACTGAAGCTTTCTTT. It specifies CASSLGTGMDTEAFF.

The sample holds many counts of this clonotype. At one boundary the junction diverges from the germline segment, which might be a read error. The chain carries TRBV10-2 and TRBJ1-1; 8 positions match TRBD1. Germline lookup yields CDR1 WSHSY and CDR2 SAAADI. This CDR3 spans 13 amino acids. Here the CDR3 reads CASIETGVTEAFF. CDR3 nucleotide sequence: TGCGCCAGCATTGAGACAGGGGTCACTGAAGCTTTCTTT.

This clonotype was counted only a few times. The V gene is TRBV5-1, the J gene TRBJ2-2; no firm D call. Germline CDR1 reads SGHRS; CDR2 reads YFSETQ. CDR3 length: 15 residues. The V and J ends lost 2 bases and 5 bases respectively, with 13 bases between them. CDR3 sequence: CASSLPLDLTGELFF. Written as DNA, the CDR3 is TGCGCCAGCAGCTTACCCTTAGACTTGACCGGGGAGCTGTTTTTT.

The CDR3 is CATSDFGGTLNEQFF. Here the CDR3 DNA reads TGTGCCACCAGTGATTTCGGCGGGACTCTCAATGAGCAGTTCTTC. The V gene is TRBV24-1, the J gene TRBJ2-1, with a tentative D call TRBD2 (6 bases). CDR1 and CDR2 from the germline V gene are KGHDR and SFDVKD. V was trimmed by 1 base and J by 6 bases, leaving 12 bases between them. The CDR3 contains 15 residues.

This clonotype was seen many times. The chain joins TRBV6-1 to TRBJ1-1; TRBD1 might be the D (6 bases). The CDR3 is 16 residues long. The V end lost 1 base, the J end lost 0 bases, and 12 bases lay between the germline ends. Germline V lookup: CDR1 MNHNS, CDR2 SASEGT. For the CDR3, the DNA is TGTGCCAGCAGTGAAGTCGACGGGGGCATGAACACTGAAGCTTTCTTT. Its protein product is CASSEVDGGMNTEAFF.

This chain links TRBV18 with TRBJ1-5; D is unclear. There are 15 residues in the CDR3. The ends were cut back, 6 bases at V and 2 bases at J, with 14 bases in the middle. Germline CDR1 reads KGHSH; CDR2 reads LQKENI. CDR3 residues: CASSPTRAGNQPQHF. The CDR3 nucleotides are TGTGCCAGCTCCCCGACACGGGCCGGCAATCAGCCCCAGCATTTT.

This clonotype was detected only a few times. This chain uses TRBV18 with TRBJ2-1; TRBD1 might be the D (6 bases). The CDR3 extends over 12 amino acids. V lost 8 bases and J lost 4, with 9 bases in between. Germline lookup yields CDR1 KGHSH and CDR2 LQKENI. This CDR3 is CASTGQYNEQFF. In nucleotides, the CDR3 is TGTGCCAGCACCGGACAGTACAATGAGCAGTTCTTC.

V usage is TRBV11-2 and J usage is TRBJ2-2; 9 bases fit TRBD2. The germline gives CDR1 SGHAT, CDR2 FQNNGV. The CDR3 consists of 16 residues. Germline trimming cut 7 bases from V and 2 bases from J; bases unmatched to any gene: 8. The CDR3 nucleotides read TGTGCCAGCACCGTGACTAGCGGATATAACACCGGGGAGCTGTTTTTT. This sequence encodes CASTVTSGYNTGELFF. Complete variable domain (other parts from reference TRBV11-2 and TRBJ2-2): EAGVAQSPRYKIIEKRQSVAFWCNPISGHATLYWYQQILGQGPKLLIQFQNNGVVDDSQLPKDRFSAERLKGVDSTLKIQPAKLEDSAVYLCASTVTSGYNTGELFFGEGSRLTVL.

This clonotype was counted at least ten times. This chain's CDR3 is CASSLHGEGSYEQYF. The CDR3 nucleotides are TGTGCCAGCAGCCTACACGGGGAAGGATCCTACGAGCAGTACTTC. The chain combines TRBV27 with TRBJ2-7; a weak D match, TRBD2 (5 bases). Germline CDR1 and CDR2: MNHEY and SMNVEV (reference sequence). The CDR3 covers 15 residues. V was cut by 6 bases and J by 1 base, with 16 bases left in between.

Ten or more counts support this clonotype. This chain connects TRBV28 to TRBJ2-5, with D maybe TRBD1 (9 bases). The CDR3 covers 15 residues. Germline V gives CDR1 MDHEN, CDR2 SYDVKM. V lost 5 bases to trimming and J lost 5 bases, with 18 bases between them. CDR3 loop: CASSRHSGTGETQYF. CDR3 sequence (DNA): TGTGCCAGCAGTCGTCATAGCGGGACAGGGGAGACCCAGTACTTC.

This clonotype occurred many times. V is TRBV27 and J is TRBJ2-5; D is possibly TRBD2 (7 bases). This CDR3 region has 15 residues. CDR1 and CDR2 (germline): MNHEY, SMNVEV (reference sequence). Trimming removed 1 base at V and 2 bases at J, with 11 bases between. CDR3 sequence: CASSLLGGLQETQYF. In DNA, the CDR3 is TGTGCCAGCAGTTTATTGGGGGGGCTTCAAGAGACCCAGTACTTC.

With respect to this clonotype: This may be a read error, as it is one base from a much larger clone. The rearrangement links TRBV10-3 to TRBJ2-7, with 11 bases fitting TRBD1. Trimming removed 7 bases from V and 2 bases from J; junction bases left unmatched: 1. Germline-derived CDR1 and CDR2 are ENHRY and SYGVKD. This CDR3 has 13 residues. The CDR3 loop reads CAIMGQGAYEQYF. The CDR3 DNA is TGTGCCATCATGGGACAGGGGGCCTACGAGCAGTACTTC.

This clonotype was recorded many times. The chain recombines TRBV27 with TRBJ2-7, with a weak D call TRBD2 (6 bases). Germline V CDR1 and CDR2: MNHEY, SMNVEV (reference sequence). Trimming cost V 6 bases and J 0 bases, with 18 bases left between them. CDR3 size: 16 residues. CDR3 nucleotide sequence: TGTGCCAGCAGCCTTTCCCATGCGGGATACTCCTACGAGCAGTACTTC. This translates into CASSLSHAGYSYEQYF.

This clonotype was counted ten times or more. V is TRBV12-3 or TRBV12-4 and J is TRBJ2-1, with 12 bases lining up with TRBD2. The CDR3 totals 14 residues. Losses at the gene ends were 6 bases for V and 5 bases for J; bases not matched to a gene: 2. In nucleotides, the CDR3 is TGTGCCAGCAGACCTAGCGGGAGGGACAATGAGCAGTTCTTC. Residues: CASRPSGRDNEQFF.

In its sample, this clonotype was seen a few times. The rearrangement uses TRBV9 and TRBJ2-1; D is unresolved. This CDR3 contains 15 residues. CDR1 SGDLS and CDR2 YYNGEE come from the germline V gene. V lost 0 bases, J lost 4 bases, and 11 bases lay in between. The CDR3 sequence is CASSVGITTYNEQFF. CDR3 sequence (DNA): TGTGCCAGCAGCGTAGGCATCACGACATACAATGAGCAGTTCTTC.

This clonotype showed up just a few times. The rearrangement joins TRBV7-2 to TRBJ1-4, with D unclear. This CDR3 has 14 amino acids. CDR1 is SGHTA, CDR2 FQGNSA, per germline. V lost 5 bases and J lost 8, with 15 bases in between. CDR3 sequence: CASSGDRTGEKLFF. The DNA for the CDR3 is TGTGCCAGCAGCGGTGATAGAACCGGGGAAAAACTGTTTTTT.

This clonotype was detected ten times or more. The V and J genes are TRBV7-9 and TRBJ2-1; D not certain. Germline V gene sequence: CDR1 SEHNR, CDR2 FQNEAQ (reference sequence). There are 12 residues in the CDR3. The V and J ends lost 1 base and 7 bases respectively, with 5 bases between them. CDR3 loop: CASSLELNEQFF. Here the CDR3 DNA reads TGTGCCAGCAGCTTAGAGCTGAATGAGCAGTTCTTC.

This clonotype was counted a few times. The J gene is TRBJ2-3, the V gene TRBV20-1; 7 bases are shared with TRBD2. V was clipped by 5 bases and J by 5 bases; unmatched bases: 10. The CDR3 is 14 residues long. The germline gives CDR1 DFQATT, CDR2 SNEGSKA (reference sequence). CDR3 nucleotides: TGCAGTGCTCCCCGCGGGAGTGGCGGAGATACGCAGTATTTT. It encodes CSAPRGSGGDTQYF.

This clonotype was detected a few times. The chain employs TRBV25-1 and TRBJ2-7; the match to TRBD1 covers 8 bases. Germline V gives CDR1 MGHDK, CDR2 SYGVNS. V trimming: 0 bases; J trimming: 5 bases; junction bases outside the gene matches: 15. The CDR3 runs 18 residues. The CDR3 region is CASSEYTGFRGLSDEQYF. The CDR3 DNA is TGTGCCAGCAGTGAATATACAGGGTTCAGGGGGCTCAGCGACGAGCAGTACTTC.

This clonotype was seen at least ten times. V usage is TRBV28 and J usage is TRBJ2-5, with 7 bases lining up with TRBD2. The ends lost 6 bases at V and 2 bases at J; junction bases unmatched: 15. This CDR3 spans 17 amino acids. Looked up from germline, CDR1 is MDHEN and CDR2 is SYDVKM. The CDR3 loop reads CASSPNSLLADQETQYF. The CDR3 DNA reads TGTGCCAGCAGCCCAAATTCCTTGCTAGCGGATCAAGAGACCCAGTACTTC.

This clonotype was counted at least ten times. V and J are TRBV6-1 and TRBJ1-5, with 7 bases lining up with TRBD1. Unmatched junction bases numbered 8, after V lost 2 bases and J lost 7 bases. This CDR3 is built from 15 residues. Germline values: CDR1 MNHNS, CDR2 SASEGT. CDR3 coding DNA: TGTGCCAGCAGTGAATCTGGGAGGGGGCACCAGCCCCAGCATTTT. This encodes CASSESGRGHQPQHF.

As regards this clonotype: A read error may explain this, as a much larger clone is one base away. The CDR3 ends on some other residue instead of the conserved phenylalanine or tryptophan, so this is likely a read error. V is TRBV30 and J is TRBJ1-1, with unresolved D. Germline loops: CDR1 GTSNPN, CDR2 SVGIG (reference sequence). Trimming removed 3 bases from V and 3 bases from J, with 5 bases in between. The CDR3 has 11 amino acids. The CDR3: CAWSGYTEAFS. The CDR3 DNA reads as TGTGCCTGGAGCGGGTACACTGAAGCTTTCTCT.

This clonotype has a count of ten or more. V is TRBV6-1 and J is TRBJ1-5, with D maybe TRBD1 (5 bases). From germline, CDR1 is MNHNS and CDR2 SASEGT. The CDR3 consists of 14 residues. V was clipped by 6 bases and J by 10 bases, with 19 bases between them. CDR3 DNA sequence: TGTGCCAGCAGCCAGGGAGGTGTTGTCTATCCCCAGCATTTT. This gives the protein CASSQGGVVYPQHF.

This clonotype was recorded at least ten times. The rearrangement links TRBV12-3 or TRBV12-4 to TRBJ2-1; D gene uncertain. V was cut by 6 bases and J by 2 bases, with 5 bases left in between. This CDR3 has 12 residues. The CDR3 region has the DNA TGTGCCAGCAGGGGCCCCTACAATGAGCAGTTCTTC. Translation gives CASRGPYNEQFF.

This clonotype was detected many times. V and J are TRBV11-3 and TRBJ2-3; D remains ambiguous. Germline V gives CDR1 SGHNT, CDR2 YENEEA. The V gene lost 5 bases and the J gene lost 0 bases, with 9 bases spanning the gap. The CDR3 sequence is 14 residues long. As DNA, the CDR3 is TGTGCCAGCAGCCCGTCCCGGAGCACAGATACGCAGTATTTT. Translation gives CASSPSRSTDTQYF.

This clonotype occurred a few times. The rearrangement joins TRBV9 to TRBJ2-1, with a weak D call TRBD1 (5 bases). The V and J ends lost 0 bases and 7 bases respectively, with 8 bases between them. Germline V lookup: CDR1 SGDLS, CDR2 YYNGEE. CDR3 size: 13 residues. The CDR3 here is CASSVAPGNEQFF. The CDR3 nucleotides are TGTGCCAGCAGCGTAGCTCCAGGGAATGAGCAGTTCTTC.

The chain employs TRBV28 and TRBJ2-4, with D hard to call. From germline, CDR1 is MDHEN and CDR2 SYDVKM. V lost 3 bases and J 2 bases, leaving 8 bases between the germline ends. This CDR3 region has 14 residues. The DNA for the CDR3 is TGTGCCAGCAGTTTGGGTATACCCAAAAACATTCAGTACTTC. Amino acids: CASSLGIPKNIQYF.

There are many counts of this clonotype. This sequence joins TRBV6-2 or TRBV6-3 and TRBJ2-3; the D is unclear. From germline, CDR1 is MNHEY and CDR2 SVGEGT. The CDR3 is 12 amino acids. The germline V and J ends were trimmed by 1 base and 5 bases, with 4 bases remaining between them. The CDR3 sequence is CASSYWGDTQYF. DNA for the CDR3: TGTGCCAGCAGTTACTGGGGAGATACGCAGTATTTT.

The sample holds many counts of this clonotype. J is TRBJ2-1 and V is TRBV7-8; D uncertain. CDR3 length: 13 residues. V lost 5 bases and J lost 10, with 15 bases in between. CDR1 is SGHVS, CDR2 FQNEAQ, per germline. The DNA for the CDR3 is TGTGCCAGCAGCCAAGGGCGAGGTGGAGAGCAGTTCTTC. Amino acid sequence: CASSQGRGGEQFF.

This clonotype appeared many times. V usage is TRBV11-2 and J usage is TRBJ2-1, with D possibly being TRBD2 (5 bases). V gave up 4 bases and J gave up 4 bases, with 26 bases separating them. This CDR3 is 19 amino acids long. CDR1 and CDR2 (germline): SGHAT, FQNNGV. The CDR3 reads CASSSSLLGLHTQYNEQFF. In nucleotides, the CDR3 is TGTGCCAGCAGCTCGTCCCTGCTAGGACTCCATACACAATACAATGAGCAGTTCTTC.